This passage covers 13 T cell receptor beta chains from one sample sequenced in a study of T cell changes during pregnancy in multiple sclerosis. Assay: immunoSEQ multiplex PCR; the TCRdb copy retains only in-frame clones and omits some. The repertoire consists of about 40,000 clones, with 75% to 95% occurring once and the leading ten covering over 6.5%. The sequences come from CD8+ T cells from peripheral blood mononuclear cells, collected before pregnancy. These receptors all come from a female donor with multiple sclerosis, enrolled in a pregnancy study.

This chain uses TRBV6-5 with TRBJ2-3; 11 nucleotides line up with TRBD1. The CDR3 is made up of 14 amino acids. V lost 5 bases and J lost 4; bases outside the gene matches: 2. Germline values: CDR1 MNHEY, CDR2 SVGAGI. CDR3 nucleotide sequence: TGTGCCAGCAGTGAGGGACAGGGGGCAGATACGCAGTATTTT. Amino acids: CASSEGQGADTQYF.

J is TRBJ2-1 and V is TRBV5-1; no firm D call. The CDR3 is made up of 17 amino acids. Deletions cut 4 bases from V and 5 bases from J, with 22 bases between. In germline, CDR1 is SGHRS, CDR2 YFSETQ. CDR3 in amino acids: CASSPTPAAPRHNEQFF. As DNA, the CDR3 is TGCGCCAGCAGCCCGACTCCGGCCGCCCCGAGGCACAATGAGCAGTTCTTC. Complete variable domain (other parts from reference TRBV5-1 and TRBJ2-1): KAGVTQTPRYLIKTRGQQVTLSCSPISGHRSVSWYQQTPGQGLQFLFEYFSETQRNKGNFPGRFSGRQFSNSRSEMNVSTLELGDSALYLCASSPTPAAPRHNEQFFGPGTRLTVL.

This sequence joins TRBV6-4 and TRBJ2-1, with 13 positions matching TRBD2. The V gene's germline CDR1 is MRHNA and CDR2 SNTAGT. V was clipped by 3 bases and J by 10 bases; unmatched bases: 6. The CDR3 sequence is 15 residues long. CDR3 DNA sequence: TGTGCCAGCAGTGAGGGGACTAGCGGGACCAACGAGCAGTTCTTC. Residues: CASSEGTSGTNEQFF.

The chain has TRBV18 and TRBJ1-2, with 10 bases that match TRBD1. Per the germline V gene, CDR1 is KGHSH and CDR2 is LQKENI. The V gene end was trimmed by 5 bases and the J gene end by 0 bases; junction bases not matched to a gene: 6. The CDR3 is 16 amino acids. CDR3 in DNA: TGTGCCAGCTCAAGACCCGGGACAGGGGCTAACTATGGCTACACCTTC. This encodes CASSRPGTGANYGYTF.

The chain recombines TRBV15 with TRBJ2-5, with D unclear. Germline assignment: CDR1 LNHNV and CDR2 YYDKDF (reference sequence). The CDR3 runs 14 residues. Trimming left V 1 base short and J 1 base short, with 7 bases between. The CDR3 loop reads CATSRGRFQETQYF. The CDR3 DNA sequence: TGTGCCACCAGCAGAGGTAGATTCCAAGAGACCCAGTACTTC.

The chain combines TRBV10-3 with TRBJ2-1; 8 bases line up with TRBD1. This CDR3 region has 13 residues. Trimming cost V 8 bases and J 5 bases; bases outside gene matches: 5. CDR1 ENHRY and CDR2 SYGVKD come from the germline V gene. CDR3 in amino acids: CAIGTGLNNEQFF. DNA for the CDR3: TGTGCCATCGGGACAGGTCTAAACAATGAGCAGTTCTTC.

The CDR3 is CASSRRKLGQRSYGYTF. The CDR3 nucleotides are TGTGCCAGCAGCCGGCGGAAGTTGGGACAGAGATCATATGGCTACACCTTC. This chain connects TRBV7-8 to TRBJ1-2; 7 nucleotides line up with TRBD1. CDR1 is SGHVS and CDR2 is FQNEAQ in the germline V gene. The ends lost 5 bases at V and 5 bases at J; junction bases unmatched: 17. The CDR3 extends over 17 amino acids.

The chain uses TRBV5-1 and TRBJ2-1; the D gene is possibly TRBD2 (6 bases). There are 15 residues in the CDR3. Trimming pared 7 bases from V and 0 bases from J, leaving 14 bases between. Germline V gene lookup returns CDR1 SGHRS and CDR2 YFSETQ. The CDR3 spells CASSSSSVSYNEQFF. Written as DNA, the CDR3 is TGCGCCAGCTCGTCCTCTAGCGTCTCCTACAATGAGCAGTTCTTC.

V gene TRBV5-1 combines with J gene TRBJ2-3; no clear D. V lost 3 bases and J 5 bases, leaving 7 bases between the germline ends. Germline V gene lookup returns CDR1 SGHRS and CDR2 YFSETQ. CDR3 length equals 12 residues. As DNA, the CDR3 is TGCGCCAGCAGCTCGTACGGAGATACGCAGTATTTT. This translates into CASSSYGDTQYF.

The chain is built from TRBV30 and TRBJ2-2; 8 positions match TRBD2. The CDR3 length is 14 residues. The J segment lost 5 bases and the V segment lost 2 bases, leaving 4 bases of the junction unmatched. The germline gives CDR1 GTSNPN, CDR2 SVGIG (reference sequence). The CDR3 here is CAWSWAGGTGELFF. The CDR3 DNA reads TGTGCCTGGAGTTGGGCGGGAGGAACCGGGGAGCTGTTTTTT.

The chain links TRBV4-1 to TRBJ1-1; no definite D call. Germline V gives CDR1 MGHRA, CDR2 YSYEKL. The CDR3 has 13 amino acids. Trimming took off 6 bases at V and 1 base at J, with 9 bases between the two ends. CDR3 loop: CASSRESNTEAFF. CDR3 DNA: TGCGCCAGCAGTCGGGAATCGAACACTGAAGCTTTCTTT.

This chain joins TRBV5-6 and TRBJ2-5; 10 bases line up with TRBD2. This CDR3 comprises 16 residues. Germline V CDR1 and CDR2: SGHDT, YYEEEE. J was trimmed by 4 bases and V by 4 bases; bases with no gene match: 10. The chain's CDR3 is CASSGTSDSRGETQYF. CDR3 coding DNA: TGTGCCAGCAGCGGGACTAGCGACTCGCGGGGAGAGACCCAGTACTTC.

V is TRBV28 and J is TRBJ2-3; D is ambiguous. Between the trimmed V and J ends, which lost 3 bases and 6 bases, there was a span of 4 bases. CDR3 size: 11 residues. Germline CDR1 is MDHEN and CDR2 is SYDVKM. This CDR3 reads CASSFVDTQYF. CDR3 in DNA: TGTGCCAGCAGTTTCGTGGATACGCAGTATTTT.